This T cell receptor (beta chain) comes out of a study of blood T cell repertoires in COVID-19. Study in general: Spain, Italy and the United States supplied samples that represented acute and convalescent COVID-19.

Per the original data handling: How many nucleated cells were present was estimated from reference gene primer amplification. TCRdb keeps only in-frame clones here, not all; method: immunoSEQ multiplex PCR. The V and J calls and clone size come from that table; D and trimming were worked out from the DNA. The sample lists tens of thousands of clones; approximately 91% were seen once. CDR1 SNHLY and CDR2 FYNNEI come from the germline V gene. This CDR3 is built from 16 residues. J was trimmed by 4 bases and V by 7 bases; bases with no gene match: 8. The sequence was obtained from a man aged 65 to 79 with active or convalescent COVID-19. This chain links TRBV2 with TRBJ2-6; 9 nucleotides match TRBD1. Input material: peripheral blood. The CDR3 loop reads CASNGDRVSGANVLTF. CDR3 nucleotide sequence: TGTGCCAGCAATGGGGACAGGGTGTCAGGGGCCAACGTCCTGACTTTC.